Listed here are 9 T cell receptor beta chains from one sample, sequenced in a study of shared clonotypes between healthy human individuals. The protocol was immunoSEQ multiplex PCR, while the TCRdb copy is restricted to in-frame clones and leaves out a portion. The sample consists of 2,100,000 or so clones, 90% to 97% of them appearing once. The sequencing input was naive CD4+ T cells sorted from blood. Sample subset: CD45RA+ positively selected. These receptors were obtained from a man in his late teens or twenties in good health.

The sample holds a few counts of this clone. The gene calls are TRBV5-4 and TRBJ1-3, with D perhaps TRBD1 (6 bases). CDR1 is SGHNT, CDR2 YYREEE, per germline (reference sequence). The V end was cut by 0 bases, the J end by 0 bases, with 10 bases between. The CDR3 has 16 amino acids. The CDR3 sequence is CASSLGGPPSGNTIYF. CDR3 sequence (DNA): TGTGCCAGCAGCTTGGGGGGGCCCCCCTCTGGAAACACCATATATTTT.

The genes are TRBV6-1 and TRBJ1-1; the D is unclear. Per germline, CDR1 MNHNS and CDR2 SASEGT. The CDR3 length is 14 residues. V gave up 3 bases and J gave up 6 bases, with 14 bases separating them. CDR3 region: CASSEAGSWAEAFF. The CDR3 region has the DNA TGTGCCAGCAGTGAGGCGGGATCGTGGGCTGAAGCTTTCTTT.

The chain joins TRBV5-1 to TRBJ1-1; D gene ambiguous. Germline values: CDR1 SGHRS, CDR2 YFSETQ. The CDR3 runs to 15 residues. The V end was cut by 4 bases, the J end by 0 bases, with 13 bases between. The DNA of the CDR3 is TGCGCCAGCAGCAAAGAGCCCCACGTGAACACTGAAGCTTTCTTT. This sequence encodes CASSKEPHVNTEAFF. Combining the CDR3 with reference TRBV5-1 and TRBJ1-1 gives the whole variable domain KAGVTQTPRYLIKTRGQQVTLSCSPISGHRSVSWYQQTPGQGLQFLFEYFSETQRNKGNFPGRFSGRQFSNSRSEMNVSTLELGDSALYLCASSKEPHVNTEAFFGQGTRLTVV.

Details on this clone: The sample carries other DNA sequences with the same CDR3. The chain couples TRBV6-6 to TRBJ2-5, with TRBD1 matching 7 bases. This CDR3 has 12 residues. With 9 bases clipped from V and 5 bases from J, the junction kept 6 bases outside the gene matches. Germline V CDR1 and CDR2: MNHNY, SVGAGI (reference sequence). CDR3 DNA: TGTGCCAGTAAGACAGGGAAGGAGACCCAGTACTTC. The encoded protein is CASKTGKETQYF.

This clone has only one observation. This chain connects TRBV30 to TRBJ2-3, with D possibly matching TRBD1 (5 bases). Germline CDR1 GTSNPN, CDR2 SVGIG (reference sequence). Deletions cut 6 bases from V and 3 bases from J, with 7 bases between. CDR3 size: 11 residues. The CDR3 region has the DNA TGTGCCTGTCAGGGTACAGATACGCAGTATTTT. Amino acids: CACQGTDTQYF.

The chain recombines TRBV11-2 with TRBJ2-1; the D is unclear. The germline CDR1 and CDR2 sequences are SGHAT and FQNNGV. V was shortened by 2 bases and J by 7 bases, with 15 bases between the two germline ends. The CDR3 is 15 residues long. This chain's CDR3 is CASSLRQNADNEQFF. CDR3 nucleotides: TGTGCCAGCAGCTTACGACAAAACGCCGATAATGAGCAGTTCTTC.

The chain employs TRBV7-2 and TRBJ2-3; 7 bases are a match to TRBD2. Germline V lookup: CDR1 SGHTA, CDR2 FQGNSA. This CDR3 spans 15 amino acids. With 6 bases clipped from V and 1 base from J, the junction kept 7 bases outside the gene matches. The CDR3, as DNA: TGTGCCAGCAGTCCCAGAAGCGGGGGCACAGATACGCAGTATTTT. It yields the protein CASSPRSGGTDTQYF.

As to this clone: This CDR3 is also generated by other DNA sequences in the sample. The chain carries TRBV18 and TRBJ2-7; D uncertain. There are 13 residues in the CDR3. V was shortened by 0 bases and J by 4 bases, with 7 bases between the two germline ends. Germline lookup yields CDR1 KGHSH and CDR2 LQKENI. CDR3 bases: TGTGCCAGCTCACCACCCGGGTCTTACGAGCAGTACTTC. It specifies CASSPPGSYEQYF.

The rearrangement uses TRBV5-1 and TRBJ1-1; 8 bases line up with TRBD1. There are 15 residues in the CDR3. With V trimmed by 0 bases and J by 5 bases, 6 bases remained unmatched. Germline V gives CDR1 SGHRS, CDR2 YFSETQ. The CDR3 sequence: CASSLEQGAGTEAFF. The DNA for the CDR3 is TGCGCCAGCAGCTTGGAGCAGGGGGCAGGAACTGAAGCTTTCTTT.